The 10 T cell receptor beta chains listed next were all sequenced from one sample in a study of naive and memory T cell subsets. An equimolar mix of two oligonucleotides served as the beta constant-region primer for TRBC1 and TRBC2. The ligated cDNA underwent four PCR rounds using SP2 and nested alpha and beta constant-region primers. TCRdb ran MiXCR on the UMI-ligation and nested PCR reads and lists one entry per CDR3 protein. The sample records 95,000 to 150,000 distinct CDR3 sequences, roughly 36% being singletons. Source material: central memory CD4+ T cells from blood. Every receptor here comes from a human donor in good health.

This chain joins TRBV25-1 and TRBJ1-6; possible D gene TRBD1, 5 bases. Germline V gene lookup returns CDR1 MGHDK and CDR2 SYGVNS. The CDR3 contains 15 residues. V lost 4 bases, J lost 10 bases, and 17 bases lay in between. The DNA of the CDR3 is TGTGCCAGCAGTGGGTTTGGGGCGTCCTGGTCACCCCTCCACTTT. As protein: CASSGFGASWSPLHF.

V and J are TRBV20-1 and TRBJ2-3; the D gene is possibly TRBD2 (6 bases). This CDR3 has 14 residues. The germline V gene has CDR1 DFQATT and CDR2 SNEGSKA (reference sequence). Trimming removed 5 bases from V and 2 bases from J, with 14 bases in between. Written as DNA, the CDR3 is TGCAGTGCTGGTATTGGAGGGACCACAGATACGCAGTATTTT. Its protein product is CSAGIGGTTDTQYF.

CDR3 sequence (DNA): TGTGCCAGCAGCATCACAGGGGGCGCGACAGATACGCAGTATTTT. Translating gives CASSITGGATDTQYF. The rearrangement joins TRBV7-2 to TRBJ2-3; 9 positions agree with TRBD1. This CDR3 region has 15 residues. V trimming: 5 bases; J trimming: 3 bases; junction bases outside the gene matches: 6. Germline V gives CDR1 SGHTA, CDR2 FQGNSA.

A few counts support this clonotype. The chain has TRBV20-1 and TRBJ2-2; D ambiguous. Germline CDR1 is DFQATT and CDR2 is SNEGSKA (reference sequence). V shed 2 bases and J shed 0 bases, with 7 bases lying between them. This CDR3 has 14 amino acids. DNA for the CDR3: TGCAGTGCTAGATCCGACCCGAACACCGGGGAGCTGTTTTTT. Its protein product is CSARSDPNTGELFF.

This clonotype was detected ten times or more. The rearrangement joins TRBV20-1 to TRBJ2-1; 8 nucleotides align to TRBD2. This CDR3 spans 13 amino acids. The germline CDR1 and CDR2 sequences are DFQATT and SNEGSKA (reference sequence). DNA of the CDR3: TGCAGCTTCCCGGGGGGGCCCTACAATGAGCAGTTCTTC. This translates into CSFPGGPYNEQFF.

The rearrangement joins TRBV20-1 to TRBJ2-7; 7 nucleotides align to TRBD2. The CDR3 totals 12 residues. Trimming at V came to 5 bases and at J to 7 bases, leaving 8 bases not matched to a gene. Germline V gene sequence: CDR1 DFQATT, CDR2 SNEGSKA (reference sequence). The CDR3 region is CSAGRGVREQYF. The CDR3 DNA reads TGCAGTGCTGGACGGGGGGTGCGTGAGCAGTACTTC.

This chain links TRBV6-5 with TRBJ2-7; 9 bases fit TRBD1. The CDR3 runs 14 residues. With 6 bases clipped from V and 1 base from J, the junction kept 4 bases outside the gene matches. CDR1 and CDR2 from the germline V gene are MNHEY and SVGAGI. CDR3 DNA: TGTGCCAGCAGGAGACAGGGGGGTTCCTACGAGCAGTACTTC. Translation gives CASRRQGGSYEQYF.

The V call is TRBV28, the J call TRBJ2-6; no reliable D call. V lost 4 bases to trimming and J lost 2 bases, with 18 bases between them. Germline V lookup: CDR1 MDHEN, CDR2 SYDVKM. The length of the CDR3 is 18 residues. The CDR3, as DNA: TGTGCCAGCAGTTCGTTGTCCCAGGCGGTTGCTGGGGCCAACGTCCTGACTTTC. The encoded protein is CASSSLSQAVAGANVLTF.

This clonotype was seen many times. The CDR3 bases are TGTGCCACCAGCAGAGCTAGCGGGAGTTGGGATACGCAGTATTTT. Its protein product is CATSRASGSWDTQYF. The chain uses TRBV15 and TRBJ2-3; 10 bases fit TRBD2. Germline V gives CDR1 LNHNV, CDR2 YYDKDF (reference sequence). The CDR3 length is 15 residues. Trimming at V came to 1 base and at J to 6 bases, leaving 4 bases not matched to a gene.

This sequence joins TRBV27 and TRBJ2-5, with 9 positions matching TRBD1. This CDR3 comprises 14 residues. The ends lost 3 bases at V and 9 bases at J; junction bases unmatched: 8. CDR1 and CDR2 (germline): MNHEY, SMNVEV (reference sequence). The CDR3 nucleotides are TGTGCCAGCAGTTTTCGGGGACAGGGAGGGTCCCAGTACTTC. Protein: CASSFRGQGGSQYF.